The clone carrying this T cell receptor beta chain was seen only a few times. Its antigen is as yet unknown. Sampled blood was obtained at baseline, cycle 4 day 1, and cycle 7 day 1. The data originate from a study of OX40 agonist ivuxolimab in advanced cancers. In the study overall: Patients took ivuxolimab, an agonistic anti-OX40 (CD134) antibody. Subjects had a mean age of roughly 60 years, with a range of about 20 to 85; almost 85% were male.

The V end was cut by 3 bases, the J end by 3 bases, with 17 bases between. The V gene's germline CDR1 is LNHDA and CDR2 SQIVND (reference sequence). This CDR3 has 17 residues. Generated by immunoSEQ multiplex PCR, the TCRdb table keeps only in-frame clones and is missing some. The sample lists some 43,000 clones, approximately 88% occurring once. Broader study findings: The study found that CD8+ T cells averaged more expanded clones than CD4+.

This material consisted of CD4+ or CD8+ T cells sorted from blood, taken in a trial of the OX40 agonist ivuxolimab. The V and J genes are TRBV19 and TRBJ1-4, with a tentative D call TRBD1 (5 bases). This TCR derives from an adult with an advanced solid tumor such as melanoma, head and neck, liver or kidney cancer. DNA of the CDR3: TGTGCCAGTAGTATTACAGGAGCCCGAACGTCTAATGAAAAACTGTTTTTT. This codes for CASSITGARTSNEKLFF.